This T cell receptor beta chain appears in the sequencing data of a study of cytomegalovirus exposure and HLA in healthy donors. Study-wide results and caveats: Most CMV-associated TCR beta chains appeared HLA-restricted in a later analysis. Presence/absence analyses rested on an assumption that sequencing depth was roughly uniform across donors.

Each donor was healthy, and each was a bone marrow donor. A multiplex PCR was run with 60 Vbeta primers and 13 Jbeta primers. Using immunoSEQ multiplex PCR, the repertoire was profiled, and TCRdb retains in-frame clones only, with some absent. The sample includes 100,000 to 150,000 clones, 60% to 85% of them seen just once. Regarding this clone: Antigen: not known.

Sequencing input: PBMCs. This receptor was taken from a human donor in good health.

Here the CDR3 reads CSTIGGQGISAFF. CDR3 nucleotides: TGCAGCACCATAGGGGGACAGGGGATTTCGGCTTTCTTT. The chain links TRBV29-1 to TRBJ1-1, with 10 bases aligning to TRBD1. Germline values: CDR1 SQVTM, CDR2 ANQGSEA. There are 13 residues in the CDR3. The V gene end was trimmed by 8 bases and the J gene end by 11 bases; junction bases not matched to a gene: 14. Complete variable domain (other parts from reference TRBV29-1 and TRBJ1-1): SAVISQKPSRDICQRGTSLTIQCQVDSQVTMMFWYRQQPGQSLTLIATANQGSEATYESGFVIDKFPISRPNLTFSTLTVSNMSPEDSSIYLCSTIGGQGISAFFGQGTRLTVV.